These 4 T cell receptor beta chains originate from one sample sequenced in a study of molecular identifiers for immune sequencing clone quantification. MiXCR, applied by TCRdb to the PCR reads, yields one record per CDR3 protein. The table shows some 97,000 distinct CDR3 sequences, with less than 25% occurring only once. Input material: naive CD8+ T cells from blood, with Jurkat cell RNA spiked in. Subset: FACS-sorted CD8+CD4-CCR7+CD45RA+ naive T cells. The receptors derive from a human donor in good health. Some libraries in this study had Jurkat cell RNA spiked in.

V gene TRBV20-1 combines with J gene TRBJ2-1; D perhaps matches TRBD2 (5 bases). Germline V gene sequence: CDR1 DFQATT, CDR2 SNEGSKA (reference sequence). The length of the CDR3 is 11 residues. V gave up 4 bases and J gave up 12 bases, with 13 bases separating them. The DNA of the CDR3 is TGCAGTGCTAACAGCGGCCCGCGGCAGTTCTTC. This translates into CSANSGPRQFF.

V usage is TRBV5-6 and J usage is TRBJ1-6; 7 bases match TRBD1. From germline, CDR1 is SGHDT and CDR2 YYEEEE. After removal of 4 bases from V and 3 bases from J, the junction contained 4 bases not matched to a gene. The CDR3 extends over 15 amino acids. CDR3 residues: CASSRTGDYNSPLHF. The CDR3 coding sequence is TGTGCCAGCAGCCGTACAGGGGACTATAATTCACCCCTCCACTTT.

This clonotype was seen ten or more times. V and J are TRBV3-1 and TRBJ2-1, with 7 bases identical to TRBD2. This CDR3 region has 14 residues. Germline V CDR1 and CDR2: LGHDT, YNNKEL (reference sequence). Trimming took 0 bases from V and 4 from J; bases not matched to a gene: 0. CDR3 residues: CASSQEAGYNEQFF. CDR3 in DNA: TGTGCCAGCAGCCAAGAAGCGGGGTACAATGAGCAGTTCTTC.

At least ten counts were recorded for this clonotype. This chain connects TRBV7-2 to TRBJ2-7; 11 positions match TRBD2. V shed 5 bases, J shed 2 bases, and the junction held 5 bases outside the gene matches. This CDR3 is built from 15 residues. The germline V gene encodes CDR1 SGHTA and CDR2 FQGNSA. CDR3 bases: TGTGCCAGCAGCCCAACACTAGCGGGGGCCTACGAGCAGTACTTC. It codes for CASSPTLAGAYEQYF.